This T cell receptor (beta chain) was profiled in a study of cytomegalovirus exposure and HLA in healthy donors. As for this clone: Its antigen is undetermined.

Primers for the PCR totalled 60 Vbeta and 13 Jbeta. Generated by immunoSEQ multiplex PCR, the TCRdb table keeps only in-frame clones and is missing some. The table has 120,000 to 150,000 clones, around 90% seen once. Donors consisted of healthy bone marrow donors. Study outcomes and limitations: Trimming of TCR beta V- and J-genes showed a link, identified in a later analysis, to a missense DCLRE1C variant. Most likely, a cluster of highly shared sequence variants arose as a sequencing artifact. Among the CMV-associated chains, three were confirmed in vitro as specific for CMV antigens.

The source of this sequence is a woman aged 40 to 50 in good health and CMV-seronegative. Material: PBMCs.

The chain's CDR3 is CASSIDQIEAFF. The CDR3 nucleotides read TGTGCCAGTAGTATAGACCAGATCGAAGCTTTCTTT. This rearrangement joins TRBV19 to TRBJ1-1; no firm D call. V was pared by 0 bases and J by 8 bases, with 7 bases between. The CDR3 sequence is 12 residues long. Germline loops: CDR1 LNHDA, CDR2 SQIVND (reference sequence).